The 17 T cell receptor beta chains given below trace back to one sample, sequenced in a study of T cells after somatic rescue of genetic block. Assay: immunoSEQ multiplex PCR; the TCRdb copy retains only in-frame clones and omits some. This sample carries around 7,000 clones, about 81% of them seen once, and the ten largest clones take under 30%. The sample comprised peripheral blood mononuclear cells (PBMCs). The receptors shown here come from a boy aged 5-17 years.

V and J are TRBV14 and TRBJ2-1; the match to TRBD2 covers 8 bases. This CDR3 spans 16 amino acids. Germline trimming cut 0 bases from V and 9 bases from J; bases unmatched to any gene: 10. Germline values: CDR1 SGHDN, CDR2 FVKESK. As DNA, the CDR3 is TGTGCCAGCAGCCAAGAGCGTCCCCGGACTAGCATTGAGCAGTTCTTC. The encoded protein is CASSQERPRTSIEQFF.

The genes are TRBV7-2 and TRBJ2-6; possibly TRBD1 or TRBD2 for D (5 bases each). The CDR3 is made up of 17 amino acids. CDR1 is SGHTA and CDR2 is FQGNSA in the germline V gene. V lost 8 bases and J lost 0, with 17 bases in between. DNA for the CDR3: TGTGCCAGCCAATTACGGGGCCTAAGCTCTGGGGCCAACGTCCTGACTTTC. It specifies CASQLRGLSSGANVLTF.

This clone appeared once. The rearrangement joins TRBV7-3 to TRBJ2-3; 10 bases map to TRBD2. Trimming removed 1 base from V and 4 bases from J; junction bases left unmatched: 8. Germline V gene lookup returns CDR1 SGHTA and CDR2 FQGTGA. This CDR3 has 17 residues. The CDR3 protein is CASSLKEREGRPDTQYF. The CDR3 bases are TGTGCCAGCAGCTTAAAGGAGCGGGAGGGCCGTCCAGATACGCAGTATTTT.

The chain carries TRBV15 and TRBJ2-7; tentatively, D is TRBD1 (6 bases). V shed 5 bases and J shed 2 bases, with 16 bases lying between them. Germline CDR1 LNHNV, CDR2 YYDKDF (reference sequence). The length of the CDR3 is 15 residues. Written as DNA, the CDR3 is TGTGCCACCAGCGTTGACAGGTCCCCAACCTACGAGCAGTACTTC. Its protein product is CATSVDRSPTYEQYF.

The chain has TRBV19 and TRBJ2-2; D not resolved. Trimming stripped 2 bases from V and 5 bases from J, with 9 bases between. This CDR3 region has 14 residues. Germline CDR1 LNHDA, CDR2 SQIVND (reference sequence). CDR3 region: CASSILPGTGELFF. CDR3 DNA: TGTGCCAGTAGTATATTGCCCGGGACCGGGGAGCTGTTTTTT.

V and J are TRBV15 and TRBJ2-7; D is unclear. The CDR3 has 15 amino acids. V was cut by 5 bases and J by 3 bases, with 17 bases left in between. Germline CDR1 is LNHNV and CDR2 is YYDKDF (reference sequence). The CDR3 region has the DNA TGTGCCACCAGCCGCCGACCGATGGGTAACTACGAGCAGTACTTC. It is translated as CATSRRPMGNYEQYF.

This clone has just one count. This sequence joins TRBV9 and TRBJ2-1; 7 nucleotides line up with TRBD2. With V trimmed by 4 bases and J by 9 bases, 4 bases remained unmatched. This CDR3 contains 12 residues. Germline V gene data show CDR1 as SGDLS and CDR2 as YYNGEE. CDR3 loop: CASSFGGSEQFF. The CDR3 nucleotides are TGTGCCAGCAGCTTCGGGGGGTCTGAGCAGTTCTTC.

V and J are TRBV28 and TRBJ2-7, with D maybe TRBD1 (5 bases). Deletions cut 6 bases from V and 5 bases from J, with 23 bases between. Germline V gene sequence: CDR1 MDHEN, CDR2 SYDVKM. The CDR3 has 16 amino acids. The CDR3 spells CASRKSQALNAHEQYF. The DNA for the CDR3 is TGTGCCAGCAGAAAATCACAGGCCCTCAATGCCCACGAGCAGTACTTC.

J is TRBJ2-2 and V is TRBV7-2, with D possibly being TRBD2 (7 bases). The V and J ends lost 5 bases and 0 bases respectively, with 13 bases between them. The length of the CDR3 is 16 residues. Germline values: CDR1 SGHTA, CDR2 FQGNSA. CDR3 sequence: CASSPRGGANTGELFF. In nucleotides, the CDR3 is TGTGCCAGCAGCCCCCGAGGGGGGGCGAACACCGGGGAGCTGTTTTTT.

The rearrangement links TRBV28 to TRBJ1-4; 7 bases fit TRBD1. The CDR3 has 14 residues. V dropped 6 bases and J dropped 3; count of bases not matched to a gene: 4. Per germline, CDR1 MDHEN and CDR2 SYDVKM. The CDR3 spells CASRQGGANEKLFF. The DNA of the CDR3 is TGTGCCAGCAGGCAGGGGGGGGCTAATGAAAAACTGTTTTTT.

The chain uses TRBV28 and TRBJ1-6; 9 bases are shared with TRBD1. V was pared by 5 bases and J by 9 bases, with 5 bases of the junction left unmatched. Germline V gene data show CDR1 as MDHEN and CDR2 as SYDVKM. This CDR3 region has 14 residues. The CDR3 loop is CASSPTGGSSPLHF. As DNA, the CDR3 is TGTGCCAGCAGTCCAACAGGGGGCAGTTCACCCCTCCACTTT.

As for this clone: Different DNA sequences within this sample yield the same CDR3. The chain joins TRBV5-1 to TRBJ2-7, with D perhaps TRBD1 or TRBD2 (5 bases each). The V gene lost 0 bases and the J gene lost 1 base, with 11 bases spanning the gap. CDR3 length: 15 residues. Looked up from germline, CDR1 is SGHRS and CDR2 is YFSETQ. DNA for the CDR3: TGCGCCAGCAGCTTGGACGGGACGAGGTCCTACGAGCAGTACTTC. Amino acid sequence: CASSLDGTRSYEQYF.

This chain links TRBV7-8 with TRBJ2-3; TRBD2 might be the D (6 bases). CDR3 length: 15 amino acids. Between the trimmed V and J ends, which lost 7 bases and 3 bases, there was a span of 17 bases. Germline V gene data show CDR1 as SGHVS and CDR2 as FQNEAQ. This chain's CDR3 is CASTFPSSGTDTQYF. DNA of the CDR3: TGTGCCAGCACTTTTCCTTCCAGCGGGACAGATACGCAGTATTTT. Variable domain in full (rest from reference TRBV7-8 and TRBJ2-3): GAGVSQSPRYKVAKRGQDVALRCDPISGHVSLFWYQQALGQGPEFLTYFQNEAQLDKSGLPSDRFFAERPEGSVSTLKIQRTQQEDSAVYLCASTFPSSGTDTQYFGPGTRLTVL.

This clone was detected only a few times. This chain joins TRBV4-3 and TRBJ2-7; D gene uncertain. The CDR3 has 13 amino acids. The V end lost 5 bases, the J end lost 1 base, and 9 bases lay between the germline ends. Germline lookup yields CDR1 LGHNA and CDR2 YSLEER. The CDR3 nucleotides are TGCGCCAGCAGCTACGACTGGTCCTACGAGCAGTACTTC. As protein: CASSYDWSYEQYF.

In its sample, this clone was seen once. The chain is built from TRBV5-4 and TRBJ2-2; D perhaps matches TRBD1 (5 bases). The CDR3 has 14 amino acids. CDR1 and CDR2 from the germline V gene are SGHNT and YYREEE (reference sequence). Trimming shortened V by 1 base and J by 5 bases, and 9 bases separated the two germline ends. The CDR3 here is CASSLKGVTGELFF. CDR3 coding DNA: TGTGCCAGCAGCTTGAAAGGGGTGACCGGGGAGCTGTTTTTT.

The chain joins TRBV28 to TRBJ2-5; 10 positions match TRBD1. Germline CDR1 reads MDHEN; CDR2 reads SYDVKM. CDR3 size: 16 residues. The V segment lost 3 bases and the J segment 3 bases; nucleotides outside the gene matches: 7. CDR3 sequence reads: CASSFYGQGGKETQYF. CDR3 sequence (DNA): TGTGCCAGCAGTTTTTACGGACAGGGGGGCAAAGAGACCCAGTACTTC.

The chain carries TRBV4-2 and TRBJ1-3; TRBD1 agrees at 12 bases. This CDR3 has 18 amino acids. With 5 bases clipped from V and 3 bases from J, the junction kept 11 bases outside the gene matches. Germline loops: CDR1 LGHNA, CDR2 YNFKEQ. In DNA, the CDR3 is TGTGCCAGCAGCGGCCGGGACAGGGGGCTGAAAGGTGGAAACACCATATATTTT. Translating it yields CASSGRDRGLKGGNTIYF.